This is a list of T cell receptor beta chains from one sample in a study of blood T cell repertoires in COVID-19. Measured with immunoSEQ multiplex PCR; TCRdb has only the in-frame clones, and not every one. The table records hundreds of thousands of clones, roughly 85% of them present only once. The sequencing input was peripheral blood. All receptors come from a middle-aged man with active or convalescent COVID-19. CDR3s include the opening cysteine and the closing phenylalanine or tryptophan. Each record gives: V gene, D gene, J gene, clone size, CDR3 DNA, CDR3 protein. D genes are given only for firm matches. A clone size is listed for some rows: how often the clone was seen (once, few, many), or a class if it is expanded.

v_call: TRBV5-1; d_call: .; j_call: TRBJ1-3; clone_size: .; cdr3_nt: TGCGCCAGCAGCTTGGATAACTTCGGAAACACCATATATTTT; cdr3_aa: CASSLDNFGNTIYF
v_call: TRBV6-1; d_call: TRBD2; j_call: TRBJ2-7; clone_size: .; cdr3_nt: TGTGCCAGCAGTGCGCGACTAGCGGGGTTGAGCTACGAGCAGTACTTC; cdr3_aa: CASSARLAGLSYEQYF
v_call: TRBV28; d_call: .; j_call: TRBJ2-2; clone_size: .; cdr3_nt: TGTGCCAGCAGTTCCCAGGGCACCACCGGGGAGCTGTTTTTT; cdr3_aa: CASSSQGTTGELFF
v_call: TRBV27; d_call: .; j_call: TRBJ2-2; clone_size: .; cdr3_nt: TGTGCCAGCAGTCAGCGCGTGGCCGGGGAGCTGTTTTTT; cdr3_aa: CASSQRVAGELFF
v_call: TRBV6-6; d_call: TRBD2; j_call: TRBJ2-7; clone_size: .; cdr3_nt: TGTGCCAGCAGTCCCCCGGGACTAGCGGGAACCTTGGGGGGGGAGCAGTACTTC; cdr3_aa: CASSPPGLAGTLGGEQYF
v_call: TRBV29-1; d_call: TRBD2; j_call: TRBJ2-1; clone_size: .; cdr3_nt: TGCAGCGTTGAGGGCCTAGCGGCTTACAATGAGCAGTTCTTC; cdr3_aa: CSVEGLAAYNEQFF
v_call: TRBV19; d_call: .; j_call: TRBJ1-5; clone_size: few; cdr3_nt: TGTGCCAGTAGTATGGCCGGGGGGGGCTTCAATCAGCCCCAGCATTTT; cdr3_aa: CASSMAGGGFNQPQHF
v_call: TRBV5-6; d_call: .; j_call: TRBJ1-3; clone_size: .; cdr3_nt: TGTGCCAGCAGCTTGCGTTTTGTAGGAAACACCATATATTTT; cdr3_aa: CASSLRFVGNTIYF
v_call: TRBV6-5; d_call: .; j_call: TRBJ1-1; clone_size: once; cdr3_nt: TGTGCCTGGGGTGTGGGGAGAGGTGAAGCTTTCTTT; cdr3_aa: CAWGVGRGEAFF
v_call: TRBV9; d_call: .; j_call: TRBJ2-1; clone_size: once; cdr3_nt: TGTGCCAGCAGCCCTCAGACCCGGGACAATGAGCAGTTCTTC; cdr3_aa: CASSPQTRDNEQFF
v_call: TRBV7-8; d_call: .; j_call: TRBJ1-1; clone_size: .; cdr3_nt: TGTGCCAGCAGCTACAGGTCGGCCACTGAAGCTTTCTTT; cdr3_aa: CASSYRSATEAFF
v_call: TRBV9; d_call: .; j_call: TRBJ2-6; clone_size: .; cdr3_nt: TGTGCCAGCAGCCTTCGGGGGAGCTCTGGGGCCAACGTCCTGACTTTC; cdr3_aa: CASSLRGSSGANVLTF
v_call: TRBV9; d_call: .; j_call: TRBJ2-5; clone_size: .; cdr3_nt: TGTGCCAGCAGCCCACGTGTACGGCGGGAAGAGACCCAGTACTTC; cdr3_aa: CASSPRVRREETQYF
v_call: TRBV19; d_call: TRBD2; j_call: TRBJ2-1; clone_size: .; cdr3_nt: TGTGCCAGTAGTTCCCTATCTAGCGGGAGAAGCGGTGAGCAGTTCTTC; cdr3_aa: CASSSLSSGRSGEQFF
v_call: TRBV18; d_call: .; j_call: TRBJ1-1; clone_size: once; cdr3_nt: TGTGCCAGCTCACCTCTGGGGGCGCCCACTGAAGCTTTCTTT; cdr3_aa: CASSPLGAPTEAFF
v_call: TRBV10-3; d_call: .; j_call: TRBJ2-5; clone_size: .; cdr3_nt: TGTGCCATCAGTGAGTCTAGCTATGAGACCCAGTACTTC; cdr3_aa: CAISESSYETQYF
v_call: TRBV18; d_call: TRBD2; j_call: TRBJ2-3; clone_size: .; cdr3_nt: TGTGCCAGCTCACTGACTAGCGGGAGCACAGATACGCAGTATTTT; cdr3_aa: CASSLTSGSTDTQYF
v_call: TRBV28; d_call: .; j_call: TRBJ2-3; clone_size: .; cdr3_nt: TGTGCCAGCAACGAGAGGGCAGATACGCAGTATTTT; cdr3_aa: CASNERADTQYF
v_call: TRBV5-6; d_call: TRBD1; j_call: TRBJ2-3; clone_size: .; cdr3_nt: TGTGCCAGCAGCTCCCTCAGGGGGCACTTCACAGATACGCAGTATTTT; cdr3_aa: CASSSLRGHFTDTQYF
v_call: TRBV19; d_call: TRBD1; j_call: TRBJ1-2; clone_size: few; cdr3_nt: TGTGCCAGTAGTATAAAGGGACAGGGGGCCTTCTACTATGGCTACACCTTC; cdr3_aa: CASSIKGQGAFYYGYTF
v_call: TRBV3-1/TRBV3-2; d_call: .; j_call: TRBJ1-4; clone_size: few; cdr3_nt: TGTGCCAGCAGCCAACAGGGAGGAAAACTGTTTTTT; cdr3_aa: CASSQQGGKLFF
v_call: TRBV7-2; d_call: .; j_call: TRBJ2-2; clone_size: few; cdr3_nt: TGTGCCAGCAGCCCCGACGGGGTGAGCACCGGGGAGCTGTTTTTT; cdr3_aa: CASSPDGVSTGELFF
v_call: TRBV5-1; d_call: .; j_call: TRBJ2-7; clone_size: .; cdr3_nt: TGCGCCAGCAGCTCGCCGGGCAACAGGGCCCCTTGGGACGAGCAGTACTTC; cdr3_aa: CASSSPGNRAPWDEQYF
v_call: TRBV6-5; d_call: .; j_call: TRBJ1-1; clone_size: .; cdr3_nt: TGTGCCAGCTCCCCTGGCGGCACTGAAGCTTTCTTT; cdr3_aa: CASSPGGTEAFF
v_call: TRBV7-9; d_call: TRBD1; j_call: TRBJ1-2; clone_size: .; cdr3_nt: TGTGCCAGCAGCTTGGGACAGGGGGATGGCTATGGCTACACCTTC; cdr3_aa: CASSLGQGDGYGYTF
v_call: TRBV5-1; d_call: TRBD1; j_call: TRBJ1-5; clone_size: .; cdr3_nt: TGCGCCAGCAGCCCGGAGGGACAGTATCAGCCCCAGCATTTT; cdr3_aa: CASSPEGQYQPQHF
v_call: TRBV19; d_call: .; j_call: TRBJ2-2; clone_size: once; cdr3_nt: TGTGCCAGCGCAAAGGCGGCGAACACCGGGGAGCTGTTTTTT; cdr3_aa: CASAKAANTGELFF
v_call: TRBV2; d_call: .; j_call: TRBJ2-3; clone_size: .; cdr3_nt: TGTGCCAGCAGGGCTTCAATATTCGAATCTAGCACAGATACGCAGTATTTT; cdr3_aa: CASRASIFESSTDTQYF
v_call: TRBV14; d_call: .; j_call: TRBJ2-1; clone_size: .; cdr3_nt: TGTGCCAGCAGCTCTTACAATGAGCAGTTCTTC; cdr3_aa: CASSSYNEQFF
v_call: TRBV5-5; d_call: .; j_call: TRBJ2-7; clone_size: .; cdr3_nt: TGTGCCAGCAGCTTTTTGAGTCGCGAGCAGTACTTC; cdr3_aa: CASSFLSREQYF
v_call: TRBV4-1; d_call: TRBD1; j_call: TRBJ1-4; clone_size: .; cdr3_nt: TGCGCCAGCAGCCAAGAATTGTGGGACAGGGCGTCTAATGAAAAACTGTTTTTT; cdr3_aa: CASSQELWDRASNEKLFF
v_call: TRBV6-6; d_call: TRBD1; j_call: TRBJ2-7; clone_size: .; cdr3_nt: TGTGCCAGCAGGGTGGGACAGGGGTCCTACGAGCAGTACTTC; cdr3_aa: CASRVGQGSYEQYF
v_call: TRBV9; d_call: TRBD1; j_call: TRBJ1-2; clone_size: .; cdr3_nt: TGTGCCAGCAGCCCTAGGACAGGGGGCAACTATGGCTACACCTTC; cdr3_aa: CASSPRTGGNYGYTF
v_call: TRBV4-3; d_call: TRBD1; j_call: TRBJ2-5; clone_size: .; cdr3_nt: TGCGCCAGCAGCCTACAGGGGGCAGGTGGGGAGACCCAGTACTTC; cdr3_aa: CASSLQGAGGETQYF
v_call: TRBV9; d_call: TRBD1; j_call: TRBJ1-5; clone_size: once; cdr3_nt: TGTGCCAGCAGCGATGGGACAGGGGCTCAGCCCCAGCATTTT; cdr3_aa: CASSDGTGAQPQHF
v_call: TRBV3-1/TRBV3-2; d_call: TRBD2; j_call: TRBJ2-7; clone_size: .; cdr3_nt: TGTGCCAGCAGCATTAGCGGGACTCGCTCCTACGAGCAGTACTTC; cdr3_aa: CASSISGTRSYEQYF
v_call: TRBV5-1; d_call: TRBD1; j_call: TRBJ2-3; clone_size: .; cdr3_nt: TGCGCCAGCAGCTTGGGACCTAGGACAGGAAGCACAGATACGCAGTATTTT; cdr3_aa: CASSLGPRTGSTDTQYF
v_call: TRBV6-2/TRBV6-3; d_call: .; j_call: TRBJ1-1; clone_size: .; cdr3_nt: TGTGCCAGCAGCTTCTACAGGGACACTGAAGCTTTCTTT; cdr3_aa: CASSFYRDTEAFF
v_call: TRBV15; d_call: TRBD2; j_call: TRBJ2-3; clone_size: .; cdr3_nt: TGTGCCACCAGCGAACTAGCGGGGGGCACAGATACGCAGTATTTT; cdr3_aa: CATSELAGGTDTQYF
v_call: TRBV6-5; d_call: .; j_call: TRBJ1-5; clone_size: .; cdr3_nt: TGTGCCAGCAGTCCCCCGGGGGATCCGGCGCAGCCCCAGCATTTT; cdr3_aa: CASSPPGDPAQPQHF
v_call: TRBV2; d_call: TRBD2; j_call: TRBJ2-3; clone_size: .; cdr3_nt: TGTGCCAGCAGTGCTGGACTAGCCGCACTGACGCAGTATTTT; cdr3_aa: CASSAGLAALTQYF